This entry features one T cell receptor beta chain sequence. The target antigen is unknown. Trimming removed 4 bases from V and 3 bases from J; junction bases left unmatched: 6. The CDR3 is 15 residues long. The V gene's germline CDR1 is LNHNV and CDR2 YYDKDF (reference sequence). These data belong to a study of T-cell reconstitution after alpha-beta-depleted transplantation in children. Preparation of the TCRbeta library was carried out with unique molecular identifiers. Via MiXCR, TCRdb re-called the PCR reads, giving one row per CDR3 protein. Among around 450,000 distinct CDR3 sequences listed, 43% were seen once. The study, taken as a whole, reports: Newly made T cells mostly supplied T-cell counts and diversity one year after transplant. Where alpha-beta T cells came from about two months after transplant was reportedly several hundred expanded graft clones. Surviving recipient T cells and thymic progenitors accounted for the high day-60 TCRbeta diversity observed in some patients.

The V call is TRBV15, the J call TRBJ2-3, with TRBD2 matching over 8 bases. Sequencing used PBMCs, obtained before TCRalphabeta/CD19-depleted stem cell transplant. This TCR came from a girl between 2 and 10 years old with aplastic anemia, due to receive a stem cell transplant. CDR3 loop: CATSISGRRTDTQYF. CDR3 coding DNA: TGTGCCACCAGCATCAGCGGGAGAAGGACAGATACGCAGTATTTT. The whole variable domain, filled in from reference TRBV15 and TRBJ2-3, reads DAMVIQNPRYQVTQFGKPVTLSCSQTLNHNVMYWYQQKSSQAPKLLFHYYDKDFNNEADTPDNFQSRRPNTSFCFLDIRSPGLGDTAMYLCATSISGRRTDTQYFGPGTRLTVL.